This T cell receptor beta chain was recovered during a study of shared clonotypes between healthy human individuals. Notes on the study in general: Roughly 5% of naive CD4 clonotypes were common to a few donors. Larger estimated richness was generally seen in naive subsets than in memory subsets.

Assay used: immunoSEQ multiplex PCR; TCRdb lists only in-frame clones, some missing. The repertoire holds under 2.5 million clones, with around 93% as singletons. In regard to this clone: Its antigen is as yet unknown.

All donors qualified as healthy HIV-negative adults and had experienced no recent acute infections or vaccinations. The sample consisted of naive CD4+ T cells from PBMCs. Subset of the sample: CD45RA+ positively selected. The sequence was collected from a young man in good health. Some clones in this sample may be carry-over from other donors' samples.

The DNA for the CDR3 is TGTGCCAGCAGTGCTTCCGGGGGGGCGTATGGCTACACCTTC. Translating it yields CASSASGGAYGYTF. This rearrangement joins TRBV6-1 to TRBJ1-2; possible D gene TRBD1, 6 bases. In germline, CDR1 is MNHNS, CDR2 SASEGT. The CDR3 contains 14 residues. Deletions cut 4 bases from V and 5 bases from J, with 14 bases between.